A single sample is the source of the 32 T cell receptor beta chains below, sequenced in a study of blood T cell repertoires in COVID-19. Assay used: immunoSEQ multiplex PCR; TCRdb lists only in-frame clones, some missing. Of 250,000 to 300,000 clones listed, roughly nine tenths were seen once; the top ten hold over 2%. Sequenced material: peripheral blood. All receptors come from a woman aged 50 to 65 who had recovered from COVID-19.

CDR3 sequence: CASSLSWGPGTDTQYF. The CDR3 bases are TGTGCCAGCAGTTTATCTTGGGGTCCGGGAACAGATACGCAGTATTTT. V usage is TRBV28 and J usage is TRBJ2-3; a weak D match, TRBD2 (5 bases). CDR3 length: 16 amino acids. Trimming took 1 base from V and 3 from J, leaving 14 bases between them. Germline V gene lookup returns CDR1 MDHEN and CDR2 SYDVKM.

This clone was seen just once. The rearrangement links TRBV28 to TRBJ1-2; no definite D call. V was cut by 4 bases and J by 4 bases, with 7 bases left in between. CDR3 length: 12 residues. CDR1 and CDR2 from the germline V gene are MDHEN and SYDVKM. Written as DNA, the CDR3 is TGTGCCAGCAGTTACAGCTTCTATGGCTACACCTTC. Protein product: CASSYSFYGYTF.

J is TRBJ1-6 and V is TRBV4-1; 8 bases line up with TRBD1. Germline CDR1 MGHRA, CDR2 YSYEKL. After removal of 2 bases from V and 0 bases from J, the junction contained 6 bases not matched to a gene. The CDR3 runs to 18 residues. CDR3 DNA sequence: TGCGCCAGCAGCCAAAGGTGGACAGGGAGCTCCTATAATTCACCCCTCCACTTT. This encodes CASSQRWTGSSYNSPLHF.

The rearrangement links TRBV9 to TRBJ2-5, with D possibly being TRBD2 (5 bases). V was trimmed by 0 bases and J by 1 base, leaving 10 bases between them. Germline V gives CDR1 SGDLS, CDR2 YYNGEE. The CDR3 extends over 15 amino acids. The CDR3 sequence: CASSVGEWPQETQYF. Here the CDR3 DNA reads TGTGCCAGCAGCGTAGGGGAGTGGCCCCAAGAGACCCAGTACTTC.

CDR3 residues: CASTPFWGGTGELFF. DNA of the CDR3: TGTGCCAGCACCCCATTTTGGGGGGGCACCGGGGAGCTGTTTTTT. The chain has TRBV27 and TRBJ2-2, with 7 bases identical to TRBD2. CDR3 size: 15 residues. Losses at the gene ends were 7 bases for V and 4 bases for J; bases not matched to a gene: 9. CDR1 MNHEY and CDR2 SMNVEV come from the germline V gene (reference sequence).

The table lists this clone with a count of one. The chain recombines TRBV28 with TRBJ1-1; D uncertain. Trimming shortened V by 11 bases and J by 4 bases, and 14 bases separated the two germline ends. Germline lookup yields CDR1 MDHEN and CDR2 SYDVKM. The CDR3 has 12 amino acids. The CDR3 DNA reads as TGTGCCTCTTGCCTTGGAGGCACTGAAGCTTTCTTT. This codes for CASCLGGTEAFF.

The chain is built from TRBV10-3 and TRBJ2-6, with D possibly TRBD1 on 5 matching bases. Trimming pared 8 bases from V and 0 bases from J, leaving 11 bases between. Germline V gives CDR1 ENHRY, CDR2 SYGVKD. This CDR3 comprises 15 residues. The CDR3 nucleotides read TGTGCCATCTCTCAGGGTTTCTCTGGGGCCAACGTCCTGACTTTC. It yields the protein CAISQGFSGANVLTF.

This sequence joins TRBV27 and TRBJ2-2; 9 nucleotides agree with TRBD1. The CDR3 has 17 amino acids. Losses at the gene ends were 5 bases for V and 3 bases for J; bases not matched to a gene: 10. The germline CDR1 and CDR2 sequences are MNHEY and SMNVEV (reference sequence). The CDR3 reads CASSAWGQGIDTGELFF. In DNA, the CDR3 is TGTGCCAGCAGTGCCTGGGGACAGGGCATAGACACCGGGGAGCTGTTTTTT.

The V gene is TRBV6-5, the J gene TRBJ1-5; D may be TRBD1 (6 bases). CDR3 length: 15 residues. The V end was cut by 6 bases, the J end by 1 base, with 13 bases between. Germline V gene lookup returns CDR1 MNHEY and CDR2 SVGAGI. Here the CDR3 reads CASSRDKWSNQPQHF. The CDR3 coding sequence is TGTGCCAGCAGCCGGGACAAATGGAGCAATCAGCCCCAGCATTTT.

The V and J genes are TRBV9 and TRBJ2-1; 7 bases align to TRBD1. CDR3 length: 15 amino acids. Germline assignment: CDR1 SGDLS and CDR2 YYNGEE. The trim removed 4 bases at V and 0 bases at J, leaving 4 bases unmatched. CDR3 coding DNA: TGTGCCAGCAGCTCCGACAGGGCCTCCTACAATGAGCAGTTCTTC. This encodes CASSSDRASYNEQFF.

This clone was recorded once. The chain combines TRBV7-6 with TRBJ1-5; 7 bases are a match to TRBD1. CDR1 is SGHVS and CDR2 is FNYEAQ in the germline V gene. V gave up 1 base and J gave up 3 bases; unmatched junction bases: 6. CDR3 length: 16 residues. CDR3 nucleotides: TGTGCCAGCAGCTTAGGGCCGACAGGGATCAATCAGCCCCAGCATTTT. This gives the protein CASSLGPTGINQPQHF.

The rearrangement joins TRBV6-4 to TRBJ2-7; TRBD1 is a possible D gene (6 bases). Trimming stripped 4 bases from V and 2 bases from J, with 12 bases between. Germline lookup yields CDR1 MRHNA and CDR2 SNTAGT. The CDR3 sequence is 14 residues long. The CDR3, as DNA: TGTGCCAGCAGTGTCGGGACATCCCCCTACGAGCAGTACTTC. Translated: CASSVGTSPYEQYF.

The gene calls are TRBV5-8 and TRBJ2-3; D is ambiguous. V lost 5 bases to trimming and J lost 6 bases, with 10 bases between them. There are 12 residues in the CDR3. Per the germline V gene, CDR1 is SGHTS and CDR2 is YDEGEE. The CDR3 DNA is TGTGCCAGCAGGCCCGGTGTGGATACGCAGTATTTT. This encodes CASRPGVDTQYF.

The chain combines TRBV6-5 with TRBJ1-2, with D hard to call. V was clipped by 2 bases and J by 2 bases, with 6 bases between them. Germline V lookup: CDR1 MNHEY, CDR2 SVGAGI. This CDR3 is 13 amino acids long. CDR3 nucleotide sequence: TGTGCCAGCAGTTACGCGGGAAACTATGGCTACACCTTC. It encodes CASSYAGNYGYTF.

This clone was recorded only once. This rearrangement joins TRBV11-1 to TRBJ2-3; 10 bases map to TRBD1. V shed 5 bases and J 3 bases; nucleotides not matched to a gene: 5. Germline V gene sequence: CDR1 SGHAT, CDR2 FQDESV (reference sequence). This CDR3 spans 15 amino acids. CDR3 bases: TGTGCCAGCAGCACGACAGGGGGCCTGACAGATACGCAGTATTTT. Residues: CASSTTGGLTDTQYF.

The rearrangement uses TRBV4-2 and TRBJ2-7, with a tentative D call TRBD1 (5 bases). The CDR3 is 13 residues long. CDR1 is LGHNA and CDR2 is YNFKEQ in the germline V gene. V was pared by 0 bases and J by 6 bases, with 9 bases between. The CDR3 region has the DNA TGTGCCAGCAGCCAAGAAGTGGGGCTCGAGCAGTACTTC. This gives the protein CASSQEVGLEQYF.

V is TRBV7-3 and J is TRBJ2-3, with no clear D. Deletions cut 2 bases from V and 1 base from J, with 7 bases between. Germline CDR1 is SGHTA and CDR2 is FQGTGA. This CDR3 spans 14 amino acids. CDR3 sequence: CASSLFRGTDTQYF. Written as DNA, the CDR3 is TGTGCCAGCAGCTTATTTCGGGGCACAGATACGCAGTATTTT.

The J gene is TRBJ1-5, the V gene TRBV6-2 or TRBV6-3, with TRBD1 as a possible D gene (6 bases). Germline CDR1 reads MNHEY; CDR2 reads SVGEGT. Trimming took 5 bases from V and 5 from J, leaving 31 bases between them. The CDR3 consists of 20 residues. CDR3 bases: TGTGCCAGCAGTGGGCGGGGGGCAGTCATCCCCCTTGCAATCGATCAGCCCCAGCATTTT. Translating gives CASSGRGAVIPLAIDQPQHF.

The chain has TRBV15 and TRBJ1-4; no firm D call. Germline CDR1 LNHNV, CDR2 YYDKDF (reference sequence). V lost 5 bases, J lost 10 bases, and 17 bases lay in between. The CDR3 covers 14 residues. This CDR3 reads CATSPRHPLGKLFF. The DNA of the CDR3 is TGTGCCACCAGCCCCCGACACCCCTTGGGAAAACTGTTTTTT.

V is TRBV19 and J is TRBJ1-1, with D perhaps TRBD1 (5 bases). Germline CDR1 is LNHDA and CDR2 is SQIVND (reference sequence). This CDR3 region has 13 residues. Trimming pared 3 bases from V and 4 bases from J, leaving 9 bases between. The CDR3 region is CASSMQGFTEAFF. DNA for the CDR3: TGTGCCAGTAGTATGCAGGGTTTCACTGAAGCTTTCTTT.

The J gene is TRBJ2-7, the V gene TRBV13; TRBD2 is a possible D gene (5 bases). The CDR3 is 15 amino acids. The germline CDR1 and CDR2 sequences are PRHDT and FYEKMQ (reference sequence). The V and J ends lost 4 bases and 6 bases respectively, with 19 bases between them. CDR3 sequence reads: CASSSMLSSEGEQYF. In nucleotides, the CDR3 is TGTGCCAGCAGCTCAATGCTAAGTTCCGAGGGCGAGCAGTACTTC.

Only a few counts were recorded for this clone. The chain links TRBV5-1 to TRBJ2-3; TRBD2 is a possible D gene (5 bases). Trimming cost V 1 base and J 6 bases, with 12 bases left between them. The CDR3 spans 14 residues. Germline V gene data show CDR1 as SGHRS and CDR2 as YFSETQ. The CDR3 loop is CASSLTGIKDTQYF. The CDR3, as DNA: TGCGCCAGCAGCTTGACGGGGATCAAGGATACGCAGTATTTT.

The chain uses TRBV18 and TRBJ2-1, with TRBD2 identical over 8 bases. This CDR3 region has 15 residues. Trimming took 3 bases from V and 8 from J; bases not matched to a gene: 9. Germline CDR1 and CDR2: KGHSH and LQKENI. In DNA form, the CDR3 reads TGTGCCAGCTCACCTAACAGCGGGAGTAGGCATGAGCAGTTCTTC. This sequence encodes CASSPNSGSRHEQFF.

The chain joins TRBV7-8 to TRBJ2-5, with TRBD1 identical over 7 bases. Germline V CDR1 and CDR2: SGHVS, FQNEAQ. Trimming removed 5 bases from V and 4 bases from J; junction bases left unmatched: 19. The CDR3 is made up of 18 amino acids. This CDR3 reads CASSVGTVLLRARETQYF. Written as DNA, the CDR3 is TGTGCCAGCAGCGTCGGGACAGTGCTTCTCAGGGCGCGAGAGACCCAGTACTTC. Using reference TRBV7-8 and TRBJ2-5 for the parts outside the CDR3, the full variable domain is GAGVSQSPRYKVAKRGQDVALRCDPISGHVSLFWYQQALGQGPEFLTYFQNEAQLDKSGLPSDRFFAERPEGSVSTLKIQRTQQEDSAVYLCASSVGTVLLRARETQYFGPGTRLLVL.

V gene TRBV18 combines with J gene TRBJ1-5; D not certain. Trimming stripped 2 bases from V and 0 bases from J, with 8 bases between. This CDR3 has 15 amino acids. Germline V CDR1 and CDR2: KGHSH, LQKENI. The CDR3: CASSPEAISNQPQHF. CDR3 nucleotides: TGTGCCAGCTCACCAGAGGCAATTAGCAATCAGCCCCAGCATTTT. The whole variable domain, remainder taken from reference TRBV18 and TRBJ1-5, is NAGVMQNPRHLVRRRGQEARLRCSPMKGHSHVYWYRQLPEEGLKFMVYLQKENIIDESGMPKERFSAEFPKEGPSILRIQQVVRGDSAAYFCASSPEAISNQPQHFGDGTRLSIL.

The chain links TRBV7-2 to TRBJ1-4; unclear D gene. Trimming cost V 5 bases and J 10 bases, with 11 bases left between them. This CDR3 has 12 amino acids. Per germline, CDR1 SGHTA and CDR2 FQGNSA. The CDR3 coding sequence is TGTGCCAGCAGCCCAAGACGAGGAAAACTGTTTTTT. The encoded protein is CASSPRRGKLFF.

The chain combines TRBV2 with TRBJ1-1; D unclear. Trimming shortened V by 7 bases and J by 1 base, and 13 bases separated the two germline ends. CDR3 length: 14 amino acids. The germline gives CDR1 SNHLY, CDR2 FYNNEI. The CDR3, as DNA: TGTGCCAGCAAAATTGATAGTGGGAACACTGAAGCTTTCTTT. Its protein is CASKIDSGNTEAFF.

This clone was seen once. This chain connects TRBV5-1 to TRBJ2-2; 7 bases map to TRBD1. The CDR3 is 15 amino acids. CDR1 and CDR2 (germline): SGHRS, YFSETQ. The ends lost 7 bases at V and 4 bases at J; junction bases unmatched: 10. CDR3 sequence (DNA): TGCGCCAGCCAACCCTGGGACAGACTCACCGGGGAGCTGTTTTTT. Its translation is CASQPWDRLTGELFF. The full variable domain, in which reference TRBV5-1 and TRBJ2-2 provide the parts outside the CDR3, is KAGVTQTPRYLIKTRGQQVTLSCSPISGHRSVSWYQQTPGQGLQFLFEYFSETQRNKGNFPGRFSGRQFSNSRSEMNVSTLELGDSALYLCASQPWDRLTGELFFGEGSRLTVL.

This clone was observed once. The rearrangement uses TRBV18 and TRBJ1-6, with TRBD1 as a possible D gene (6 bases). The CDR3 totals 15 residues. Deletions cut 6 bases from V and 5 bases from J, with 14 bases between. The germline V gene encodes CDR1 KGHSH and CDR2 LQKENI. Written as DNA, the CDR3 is TGTGCCAGCTCCGCCCTGGACAGCGATAATTCACCCCTCCACTTT. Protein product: CASSALDSDNSPLHF.

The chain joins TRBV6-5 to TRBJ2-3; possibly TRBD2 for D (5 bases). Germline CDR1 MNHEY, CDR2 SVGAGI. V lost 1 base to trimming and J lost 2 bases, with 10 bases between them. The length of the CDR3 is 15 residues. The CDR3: CASSYWTGSTDTQYF. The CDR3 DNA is TGTGCCAGCAGTTACTGGACTGGGTCCACAGATACGCAGTATTTT.

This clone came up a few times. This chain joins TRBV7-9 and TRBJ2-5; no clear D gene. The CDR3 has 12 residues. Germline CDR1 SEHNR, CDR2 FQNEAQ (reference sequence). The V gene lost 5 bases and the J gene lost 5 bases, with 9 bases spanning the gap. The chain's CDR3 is CASSPFGETQYF. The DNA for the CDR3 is TGTGCCAGCAGCCCCTTCGGGGAGACCCAGTACTTC.

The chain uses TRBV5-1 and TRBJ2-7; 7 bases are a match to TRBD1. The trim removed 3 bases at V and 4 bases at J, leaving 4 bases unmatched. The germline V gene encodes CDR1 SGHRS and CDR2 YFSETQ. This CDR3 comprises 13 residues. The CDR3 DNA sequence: TGCGCCAGCAGCTCGCTACAGGGGTACGAGCAGTACTTC. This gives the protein CASSSLQGYEQYF.